This entry lists 26 T cell receptor beta chains sequenced from one sample in a study of CD8 T cells in ankylosing spondylitis (dated 2017 in TCRdb). Libraries came from 5' RACE. TCRdb shows the sequencer as Illumina HiSeq 2500. TCRdb applied fastp at Q25 and MiXCR to the public reads, then kept only in-frame beta chains. Each CDR3 protein appears once, grouped with its most common genes and DNA. Present in this sample are over 130,000 distinct CDR3 sequences, approximately 44% of which were seen just once. Together, the top ten hold 13% to 15% of the sample. Sequenced input: synovial fluid, either unsorted or a sorted T cell fraction (not recorded which). All receptors derive from a male donor with ankylosing spondylitis.

This clonotype was detected only a few times. The chain carries TRBV12-3 or TRBV12-4 and TRBJ1-5, with D possibly matching TRBD1 (5 bases). V was cut by 1 base and J by 4 bases, with 14 bases left in between. CDR3 size: 16 residues. The CDR3 nucleotides are TGTGCCAGCAGTTTAGAGCCGTGGGGCCTGAATCAGCCCCAGCATTTT. Its translation is CASSLEPWGLNQPQHF.

The chain has TRBV10-3 and TRBJ2-6; D is uncertain. This CDR3 region has 15 residues. Trimming removed 0 bases from V and 1 base from J, with 4 bases in between. Germline CDR1 ENHRY, CDR2 SYGVKD. CDR3 nucleotide sequence: TGTGCCATCAGTGAGTCAGGGTCTGGGGCCAACGTCCTGACTTTC. Translating it yields CAISESGSGANVLTF.

This chain joins TRBV6-5 and TRBJ1-1; D is undetermined. Germline values: CDR1 MNHEY, CDR2 SVGAGI. Trimming stripped 2 bases from V and 0 bases from J, with 7 bases between. This CDR3 spans 14 amino acids. CDR3 sequence: CASSYPLVNTEAFF. As DNA, the CDR3 is TGTGCCAGCAGTTACCCATTGGTGAACACTGAAGCTTTCTTT.

The V and J genes are TRBV12-3 or TRBV12-4 and TRBJ2-3; D perhaps matches TRBD2 (7 bases). Trimming stripped 4 bases from V and 3 bases from J, with 11 bases between. CDR3 length: 14 residues. The CDR3 sequence is CASSWGGWTDTQYF. For the CDR3, the DNA is TGTGCCAGCAGTTGGGGGGGCTGGACAGATACGCAGTATTTT.

V is TRBV6-1 and J is TRBJ1-2; D may be TRBD1 (5 bases). The CDR3 is made up of 16 amino acids. Germline assignment: CDR1 MNHNS and CDR2 SASEGT. Deletions cut 0 bases from V and 8 bases from J, with 19 bases between. The CDR3 nucleotides are TGTGCCAGCAGTGAAGCGATCGCAGGGACCAATTTCGGCTACACCTTC. It codes for CASSEAIAGTNFGYTF.

V is TRBV7-9 and J is TRBJ1-5; D is ambiguous. This CDR3 has 14 amino acids. In germline, CDR1 is SEHNR, CDR2 FQNEAQ (reference sequence). Deletions cut 2 bases from V and 6 bases from J, with 11 bases between. The CDR3 DNA reads TGTGCCAGCAGCTTATCGGATCGCCGTCAGCCCCAGCATTTT. Encoded protein: CASSLSDRRQPQHF.

J is TRBJ2-2 and V is TRBV12-3 or TRBV12-4; TRBD2 might be the D (5 bases). This CDR3 comprises 15 residues. Trimming took 3 bases from V and 4 from J, leaving 12 bases between them. In DNA form, the CDR3 reads TGTGCCAGCAGTTTCCCTAGCTGGGGCACCGGGGAGCTGTTTTTT. This gives the protein CASSFPSWGTGELFF.

This chain links TRBV20-1 with TRBJ1-1, with no clear D. V lost 5 bases and J lost 3, with 10 bases in between. The CDR3 length is 12 residues. The V gene's germline CDR1 is DFQATT and CDR2 SNEGSKA (reference sequence). CDR3 coding DNA: TGCAGTGCTTGGCTAGAGTACACTGAAGCTTTCTTT. This gives the protein CSAWLEYTEAFF.

The V gene is TRBV2, the J gene TRBJ2-2; 15 bases match TRBD2. Per the germline V gene, CDR1 is SNHLY and CDR2 is FYNNEI. CDR3 length: 17 amino acids. Germline trimming cut 10 bases from V and 0 bases from J; bases unmatched to any gene: 6. This CDR3 is CAKGLAGGVTNTGELFF. DNA for the CDR3: TGTGCCAAGGGACTAGCGGGGGGCGTTACGAACACCGGGGAGCTGTTTTTT.

The V and J genes are TRBV20-1 and TRBJ2-4, with TRBD2 matching over 7 bases. The CDR3 is made up of 13 amino acids. Germline assignment: CDR1 DFQATT and CDR2 SNEGSKA (reference sequence). The junction had 5 bases not matched to a gene; V was cut back by 0 bases and J by 9 bases. In nucleotides, the CDR3 is TGCAGTGCTAGAGATCTTACGGGGGGCATTCAGTACTTC. Its translation: CSARDLTGGIQYF.

This rearrangement joins TRBV3-1 to TRBJ2-5; maybe TRBD1 (6 bases). The CDR3 covers 17 residues. Deletions cut 0 bases from V and 5 bases from J, with 19 bases between. Per the germline V gene, CDR1 is LGHDT and CDR2 is YNNKEL (reference sequence). As DNA, the CDR3 is TGTGCCAGCAGCCAAGATATTGTCAGCCAGGGGTGGGAGACCCAGTACTTC. This codes for CASSQDIVSQGWETQYF.

This clonotype was detected only a few times. The chain is built from TRBV10-3 and TRBJ2-7; D remains ambiguous. V shed 8 bases and J shed 5 bases, with 19 bases lying between them. Germline V gives CDR1 ENHRY, CDR2 SYGVKD. CDR3 length: 14 residues. DNA of the CDR3: TGTGCCATCGGGTCCCCGCAGGTCGATGACGAGCAGTACTTC. It codes for CAIGSPQVDDEQYF.

The genes are TRBV15 and TRBJ1-6; 9 nucleotides line up with TRBD1. The ends lost 3 bases at V and 9 bases at J; junction bases unmatched: 9. CDR3 length equals 16 residues. The germline V gene encodes CDR1 LNHNV and CDR2 YYDKDF (reference sequence). CDR3 sequence: CATSSETGTGFSPLHF. The CDR3 DNA is TGTGCCACCAGCAGCGAGACCGGGACAGGGTTTTCACCCCTCCACTTT.

The genes are TRBV29-1 and TRBJ1-1, with unresolved D. The germline V gene has CDR1 SQVTM and CDR2 ANQGSEA. The CDR3 is 15 residues long. V lost 4 bases, J lost 0 bases, and 15 bases lay in between. DNA of the CDR3: TGCAGCGTTGGATGGTCCGCTGGGATGAACACTGAAGCTTTCTTT. It translates to CSVGWSAGMNTEAFF.

To note about this clonotype: At one end, the junction sequence differs from germline, possibly due to a read error. The chain links TRBV7-9 to TRBJ2-7; D remains unclear. The CDR3 is 14 residues long. Germline assignment: CDR1 SEHNR and CDR2 FQNEAQ (reference sequence). CDR3 sequence: CAISSVLGCYEQYF. The CDR3 DNA follows: TGTGCCATCAGCTCCGTGCTCGGCTGCTACGAGCAGTACTTC.

J is TRBJ2-5 and V is TRBV5-1; 7 bases line up with TRBD2. CDR3 size: 14 residues. V shed 0 bases and J 9 bases; nucleotides not matched to a gene: 8. CDR1 SGHRS and CDR2 YFSETQ come from the germline V gene. CDR3 nucleotide sequence: TGCGCCAGCAGCTTGGAACTAGCGCCAGCTGCCCAGTACTTC. Translated: CASSLELAPAAQYF. Full variable domain (outside the CDR3, taken from reference TRBV5-1 and TRBJ2-5): KAGVTQTPRYLIKTRGQQVTLSCSPISGHRSVSWYQQTPGQGLQFLFEYFSETQRNKGNFPGRFSGRQFSNSRSEMNVSTLELGDSALYLCASSLELAPAAQYFGPGTRLLVL.

V usage is TRBV7-9 and J usage is TRBJ2-1; TRBD1 matches 8 bases. The CDR3 has 16 residues. Trimming took 4 bases from V and 2 from J; bases not matched to a gene: 7. CDR1 and CDR2 (germline): SEHNR, FQNEAQ (reference sequence). CDR3 loop: CASSWGDRHPYNEQFF. The CDR3 DNA reads TGTGCCAGCAGCTGGGGGGACAGGCATCCCTACAATGAGCAGTTCTTC.

Points on this clonotype: Germline and junction disagree at one end, which may indicate a read error. This chain uses TRBV12-3 or TRBV12-4 with TRBJ1-5; D is unresolved. The CDR3 runs to 12 residues. For the CDR3, the DNA is TGTGCCAGCGGTTTGTTTTATCAGCCCCAGCATTTT. Its translation is CASGLFYQPQHF.

The chain links TRBV5-1 to TRBJ2-7; D is ambiguous. CDR1 and CDR2 from the germline V gene are SGHRS and YFSETQ. This CDR3 region has 13 residues. The V and J ends lost 2 bases and 2 bases respectively, with 8 bases between them. CDR3 amino acids: CASSFLEPYEQYF. In DNA form, the CDR3 reads TGCGCCAGCAGCTTTTTAGAGCCCTACGAGCAGTACTTC.

This clonotype was counted at least ten times. The rearrangement uses TRBV12-3 or TRBV12-4 and TRBJ1-1; unclear D gene. V lost 1 base, J lost 2 bases, and 8 bases lay in between. This CDR3 is built from 14 residues. The CDR3 nucleotides read TGTGCCAGCAGTTTAGGGGCCAGAAACACTGAAGCTTTCTTT. It yields the protein CASSLGARNTEAFF.

The V gene is TRBV7-9, the J gene TRBJ1-5, with 9 bases fitting TRBD1. Per the germline V gene, CDR1 is SEHNR and CDR2 is FQNEAQ (reference sequence). There are 16 residues in the CDR3. V lost 5 bases to trimming and J lost 4 bases; unmatched junction nucleotides: 9. The CDR3 here is CASSPGTGSANQPQHF. The CDR3 DNA follows: TGTGCCAGCAGCCCCGGGACAGGGTCTGCTAATCAGCCCCAGCATTTT. The variable domain in full, completed from reference TRBV7-9 and TRBJ1-5, reads DTGVSQNPRHKITKRGQNVTFRCDPISEHNRLYWYRQTLGQGPEFLTYFQNEAQLEKSRLLSDRFSAERPKGSFSTLEIQRTEQGDSAMYLCASSPGTGSANQPQHFGDGTRLSIL.

J is TRBJ2-7 and V is TRBV5-1; TRBD1 aligns across 7 bases. The CDR3 has 15 amino acids. Trimming removed 2 bases from V and 3 bases from J; junction bases left unmatched: 8. Germline values: CDR1 SGHRS, CDR2 YFSETQ. The CDR3 DNA follows: TGCGCCAGCAGCTTATCGACAGGGTCACTCTACGAGCAGTACTTC. Translating it yields CASSLSTGSLYEQYF.

This clonotype was seen repeatedly, ten times or more. This rearrangement joins TRBV27 to TRBJ2-7; D unclear. The V gene lost 5 bases and the J gene lost 0 bases, with 8 bases spanning the gap. Germline loops: CDR1 MNHEY, CDR2 SMNVEV (reference sequence). The CDR3 is 13 residues long. CDR3 loop: CASSDRVSYEQYF. As DNA, the CDR3 is TGTGCCAGCAGTGACCGGGTCTCCTACGAGCAGTACTTC.

The chain has TRBV9 and TRBJ2-2; D perhaps matches TRBD1 (5 bases). The CDR3 has 15 amino acids. The germline V gene has CDR1 SGDLS and CDR2 YYNGEE. The V end was cut by 1 base, the J end by 4 bases, with 11 bases between. The CDR3 DNA is TGTGCCAGCAGCGTATCCAGGGTGGGCACCGGGGAGCTGTTTTTT. This encodes CASSVSRVGTGELFF.

By sample fraction, this clonotype is medium-sized. The rearrangement uses TRBV29-1 and TRBJ2-1, with TRBD2 matching over 7 bases. Trimming removed 4 bases from V and 7 bases from J; junction bases left unmatched: 16. CDR3 length: 16 residues. Germline assignment: CDR1 SQVTM and CDR2 ANQGSEA. The CDR3 region is CSVAGLADRDGNEQFF. CDR3 nucleotide sequence: TGCAGCGTTGCAGGGCTAGCGGATCGGGATGGGAATGAGCAGTTCTTC.

This clonotype was observed a handful of times. V usage is TRBV4-1 and J usage is TRBJ2-2; 7 bases line up with TRBD2. This CDR3 has 18 amino acids. Looked up from germline, CDR1 is MGHRA and CDR2 is YSYEKL. J was trimmed by 1 base and V by 4 bases; bases with no gene match: 12. CDR3 bases: TGCGCCAGCAGCCCCTGGCTAGCGGAGATCCTGAACACCGGGGAGCTGTTTTTT. Protein sequence: CASSPWLAEILNTGELFF.